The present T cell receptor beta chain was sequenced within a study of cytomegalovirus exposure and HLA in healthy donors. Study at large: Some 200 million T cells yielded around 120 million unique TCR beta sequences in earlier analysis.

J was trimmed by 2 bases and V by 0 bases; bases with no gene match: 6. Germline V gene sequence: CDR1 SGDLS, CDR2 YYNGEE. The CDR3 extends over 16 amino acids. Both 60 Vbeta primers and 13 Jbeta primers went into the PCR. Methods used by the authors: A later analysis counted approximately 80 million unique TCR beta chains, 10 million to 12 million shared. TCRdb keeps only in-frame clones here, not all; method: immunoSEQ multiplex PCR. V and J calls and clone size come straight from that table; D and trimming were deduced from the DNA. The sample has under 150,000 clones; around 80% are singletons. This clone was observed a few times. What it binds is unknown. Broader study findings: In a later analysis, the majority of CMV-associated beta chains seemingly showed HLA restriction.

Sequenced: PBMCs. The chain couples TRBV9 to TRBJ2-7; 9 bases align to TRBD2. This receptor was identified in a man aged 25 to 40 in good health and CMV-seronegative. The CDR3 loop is CASSVGGAGGPYEQYF. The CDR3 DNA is TGTGCCAGCAGCGTAGGGGGGGCGGGAGGGCCCTACGAGCAGTACTTC.